This entry describes one T cell receptor beta chain. The data derive from a study of blood T cell repertoires in COVID-19. Looking at the study overall: COVID-19 samples from acute and convalescent phases originated in the United States, Italy and Spain.

Germline V gene sequence: CDR1 WSHSY, CDR2 SAAADI. The CDR3 contains 13 residues. Trimming took 6 bases from V and 6 from J, leaving 12 bases between them. The method was immunoSEQ multiplex PCR; TCRdb's version includes in-frame clones alone and lacks a portion of them. This table holds about 200,000 clones, 80% found once. The chain links TRBV10-2 to TRBJ2-1; TRBD2 might be the D (6 bases). Input material: peripheral blood. The TCR sequence derives from a man in his sixties with acute or convalescent COVID-19. The CDR3 region is CASRVTRFNEQFF. CDR3 in DNA: TGCGCCAGCAGGGTGACTAGATTCAATGAGCAGTTCTTC.